This T cell receptor beta chain was captured in a study of cytomegalovirus exposure and HLA in healthy donors. Findings of the study overall: Sequences of the TCR beta chain were said to predict the HLA-A and HLA-B alleles of most subjects accurately.

The PCR employed 60 Vbeta primers together with 13 Jbeta primers. Assay used: immunoSEQ multiplex PCR; TCRdb lists only in-frame clones, some missing. The sample carries about 200,000 clones, 60% to 85% recorded once. A note on this clone: Its antigen is still unknown.

Healthy bone marrow donors supplied every sample. This TCR was sampled from a man aged 35-49 years in good health and CMV-seronegative. Sequencing was performed on PBMCs.

CDR3 residues: CASSPNTGEGETQYF. The CDR3, as DNA: TGCGCCAGCAGCCCGAATACGGGAGAGGGGGAGACCCAGTACTTC. The chain combines TRBV5-1 with TRBJ2-5; tentative D call: TRBD2 (6 bases). V was clipped by 4 bases and J by 5 bases, with 18 bases between them. CDR3 size: 15 residues. Per the germline V gene, CDR1 is SGHRS and CDR2 is YFSETQ.